Listed here are 16 T cell receptor beta chains from one sample, sequenced in a study of Graves' ophthalmopathy and Graves' hyperthyroidism. Using RNA transcripts, the TCR beta CDR3 regions were amplified. An initial RT-PCR round employing HTBI primers preceded a second-round multiplex PCR. TCRdb re-derived calls from the multiplex PCR reads in MiXCR, one entry per CDR3 protein. The table shows around 600,000 distinct CDR3 sequences, with just over 40% occurring only once. The source material was peripheral blood. These receptors originate from an adult man with Graves' ophthalmopathy.

In regard to this clonotype: A much more abundant neighbour one base away suggests this may be a read error. The J gene is TRBJ2-7, the V gene TRBV29-1, with D unresolved. The V gene lost 0 bases and the J gene lost 3 bases, with 6 bases spanning the gap. The germline V gene encodes CDR1 SQVTM and CDR2 ANQGSEA. The CDR3 is 12 residues long. The CDR3 nucleotides are TGCAGCGTTGAAGATCATGACTACGAGCAGTACGTC. It is translated as CSVEDHDYEQYV.

A remark on this clonotype: A much larger clone differs from this one at a single base, so this may be a read error. This likely comes from a read error, as the CDR3 has no conserved phenylalanine or tryptophan at its end. This chain uses TRBV6-5 with TRBJ1-2; D is ambiguous. The V gene's germline CDR1 is MNHEY and CDR2 SVGAGI. Trimming stripped 0 bases from V and 8 bases from J, with 16 bases between. CDR3 length: 15 residues. DNA of the CDR3: TGTGCCAGCAGTTACTCGAGCGACCTCCGGAGGGGCTACACCTCC. Its protein product is CASSYSSDLRRGYTS.

This clonotype was recorded only once. The V gene is TRBV29-1, the J gene TRBJ1-5; TRBD1 aligns across 8 bases. The CDR3 totals 17 residues. The V gene's germline CDR1 is SQVTM and CDR2 ANQGSEA. Trimming cost V 3 bases and J 1 base; bases outside gene matches: 11. The CDR3 sequence is CSVDGQGARGSNQPQHF. CDR3 sequence (DNA): TGCAGCGTTGACGGCCAGGGGGCGCGGGGGAGCAATCAGCCCCAGCATTTT.

V gene TRBV7-8 combines with J gene TRBJ2-7; 10 nucleotides line up with TRBD2. The CDR3 is 17 residues long. Losses at the gene ends were 1 base for V and 4 bases for J; bases not matched to a gene: 10. CDR1 is SGHVS, CDR2 FQNEAQ, per germline. The CDR3 is CASSLVAIAGGRYEQYF. In DNA form, the CDR3 reads TGTGCCAGCAGCTTAGTGGCCATAGCGGGAGGAAGGTACGAGCAGTACTTC.

Notes on this clonotype: A much larger clone differs from this one at a single base, so this may be a read error. The chain has TRBV7-9 and TRBJ1-2, with 7 bases aligning to TRBD1. Germline values: CDR1 SEHNR, CDR2 FQNEAQ (reference sequence). This CDR3 region has 13 residues. Trimming took 5 bases from V and 4 from J; bases not matched to a gene: 4. CDR3 residues: CASSPAGGYGYTF. CDR3 nucleotides: TGTGCCAGCAGCCCGGCAGGGGGCTATGGCTACACCTTC.

This clonotype was recorded a few times. CDR3 amino acids: CASGGKEELFF. CDR3 nucleotide sequence: TGCGCCAGCGGAGGTAAAGAGGAGCTGTTTTTT. The genes are TRBV5-1 and TRBJ2-2; TRBD2 is a possible D gene (5 bases). Germline CDR1 is SGHRS and CDR2 is YFSETQ. The CDR3 runs 11 residues. V dropped 7 bases and J dropped 10 bases, with 11 bases sitting between them.

Turning to this clonotype: One junction end does not reproduce the germline sequence, and a read error may be involved. The rearrangement joins TRBV10-3 to TRBJ2-7; 7 bases match TRBD2. CDR3 length equals 14 residues. CDR1 and CDR2 (germline): ENHRY, SYGVKD. The CDR3 here is CASSYGTTGGQQYF. CDR3 DNA: TGTGCCAGCAGTTACGGGACGACGGGGGGACAGCAGTACTTC.

The chain recombines TRBV12-3 or TRBV12-4 with TRBJ2-2; 7 bases fit TRBD1. The CDR3 is 15 amino acids. With V trimmed by 5 bases and J by 4 bases, 7 bases remained unmatched. CDR3: CASSPTRTGTGELFF. The CDR3 region has the DNA TGTGCCAGCAGTCCCACTAGGACAGGCACCGGGGAGCTGTTTTTT.

This clonotype was detected ten times or more. V and J are TRBV7-9 and TRBJ2-7; no definite D call. V shed 5 bases and J shed 4 bases, with 12 bases lying between them. Germline lookup yields CDR1 SEHNR and CDR2 FQNEAQ (reference sequence). The CDR3 spans 13 residues. The CDR3 nucleotides are TGTGCCAGCAGCCCTCACGGTGGGTACGAGCAGTACTTC. As protein: CASSPHGGYEQYF.

The table lists this clonotype with many counts. The genes are TRBV12-3 or TRBV12-4 and TRBJ1-1, with D unclear. This CDR3 contains 13 residues. Deletions cut 2 bases from V and 5 bases from J, with 9 bases between. CDR3 nucleotide sequence: TGTGCCAGCAGTTTATCGGCGGTTACTGAAGCTTTCTTT. It specifies CASSLSAVTEAFF.

This clonotype was picked up a small number of times. The chain combines TRBV6-5 with TRBJ2-6, with D tentatively TRBD1 (5 bases). CDR3 length: 15 residues. CDR1 MNHEY and CDR2 SVGAGI come from the germline V gene. With 3 bases removed from V and 9 bases from J, the gap between germline ends came to 15 bases. CDR3 loop: CASSYTFAGINVLTF. CDR3 coding DNA: TGTGCCAGCAGTTATACGTTTGCAGGGATCAACGTCCTGACTTTC.

On this clonotype: Its ends do not fully match the called genes, so a read error is possible. The chain links TRBV10-3 to TRBJ1-1; a weak D match, TRBD1 (6 bases). CDR1 and CDR2 from the germline V gene are ENHRY and SYGVKD. This CDR3 comprises 13 residues. CDR3 sequence reads: CAINEGDPLQAFF. The CDR3 bases are TGTGCCATCAATGAGGGGGATCCGCTGCAGGCTTTCTTT.

This clonotype appeared many times. This chain connects TRBV29-1 to TRBJ1-1; D unresolved. Trimming pared 4 bases from V and 1 base from J, leaving 10 bases between. Germline V gene sequence: CDR1 SQVTM, CDR2 ANQGSEA. CDR3 length: 13 amino acids. In DNA, the CDR3 is TGCAGCGTTGTCACCCAGGAGAACACTGAAGCTTTCTTT. Its translation is CSVVTQENTEAFF.

This clonotype came up many times. CDR3 nucleotide sequence: TGTGCCAGCAGTTTGGCGACCCAGGGTGGTTACACCTTC. Amino acids: CASSLATQGGYTF. The rearrangement links TRBV12-3 or TRBV12-4 to TRBJ1-2; D may be TRBD1 (5 bases). Trimming took off 3 bases at V and 11 bases at J, with 16 bases between the two ends. The CDR3 runs 13 residues.

This clonotype was counted at least ten times. The chain links TRBV7-6 to TRBJ1-1, with no clear D. This CDR3 has 15 amino acids. The germline CDR1 and CDR2 sequences are SGHVS and FNYEAQ. With 4 bases removed from V and 8 bases from J, the gap between germline ends came to 20 bases. The CDR3 protein is CASSSGVGIFIEAFF. The DNA of the CDR3 is TGTGCCAGCAGCTCTGGGGTGGGGATCTTCATCGAAGCTTTCTTT.

A word on this clonotype: A much bigger clone sits one base away, suggesting this may be a read error. J is TRBJ2-5 and V is TRBV7-2; possibly TRBD2 for D (6 bases). Trimming took off 5 bases at V and 9 bases at J, with 22 bases between the two ends. Germline V CDR1 and CDR2: SGHTA, FQGNSA. The CDR3 consists of 15 residues. The chain's CDR3 is CASSVGVYPREAQYF. The CDR3 nucleotides read TGTGCCAGCAGCGTAGGAGTCTACCCGAGGGAGGCCCAGTACTTC.